Presented here are 16 T cell receptor beta chains from one specimen sequenced in a study of cytomegalovirus exposure and HLA in healthy donors. Both 60 Vbeta primers and 13 Jbeta primers went into the PCR. Clones were read by immunoSEQ multiplex PCR, and TCRdb kept only the in-frame ones, dropping some. In the table there are around 85,000 clones, roughly 80% of which are singletons. Sequences were obtained from PBMCs. The receptors stem from a man between 45 and 60 years old in good health and CMV-seropositive.

This chain uses TRBV5-1 with TRBJ2-7; D is unresolved. Looked up from germline, CDR1 is SGHRS and CDR2 is YFSETQ. The CDR3 covers 14 residues. Trimming pared 0 bases from V and 2 bases from J, leaving 9 bases between. DNA for the CDR3: TGCGCCAGCAGCTTGGTGGGCAGGACCTACGAGCAGTACTTC. It is translated as CASSLVGRTYEQYF.

V gene TRBV5-6 combines with J gene TRBJ1-1, with a tentative D call TRBD1 (5 bases). The ends were cut back, 0 bases at V and 6 bases at J, with 12 bases in the middle. Germline values: CDR1 SGHDT, CDR2 YYEEEE. The CDR3 spans 14 residues. Written as DNA, the CDR3 is TGTGCCAGCAGCTTGGTCCCGGCGGGGCCTGAAGCTTTCTTT. Encoded protein: CASSLVPAGPEAFF.

A few counts support this clone. J is TRBJ2-1 and V is TRBV6-5; 10 bases line up with TRBD2. Germline CDR1 reads MNHEY; CDR2 reads SVGAGI. This CDR3 region has 16 residues. V shed 4 bases, J shed 2 bases, and the junction held 5 bases outside the gene matches. Written as DNA, the CDR3 is TGTGCCAGCAGTTCCGTAGCGGGAGGCCCCTACAATGAGCAGTTCTTC. Residues: CASSSVAGGPYNEQFF.

The V and J genes are TRBV10-1 and TRBJ2-1; 7 bases align to TRBD2. Germline values: CDR1 WNHNN, CDR2 SYGVQD (reference sequence). Trimming took 3 bases from V and 8 from J; bases not matched to a gene: 10. CDR3 size: 15 residues. The CDR3 sequence: CASSDPSGGVHEQFF. The DNA of the CDR3 is TGCGCCAGCAGTGACCCCTCGGGAGGTGTCCATGAGCAGTTCTTC.

The chain combines TRBV14 with TRBJ2-7; no reliable D call. This CDR3 is 13 amino acids long. V was cut by 2 bases and J by 0 bases, with 5 bases left in between. Germline loops: CDR1 SGHDN, CDR2 FVKESK. CDR3 in amino acids: CASSQPGSYEQYF. The CDR3 region has the DNA TGTGCCAGCAGCCAACCGGGCTCCTACGAGCAGTACTTC.

The V gene is TRBV2, the J gene TRBJ2-7, with 8 bases matching TRBD2. Losses at the gene ends were 7 bases for V and 0 bases for J; bases not matched to a gene: 5. The CDR3 is 14 amino acids. Germline V lookup: CDR1 SNHLY, CDR2 FYNNEI. The CDR3 loop is CASIRLAGSYEQYF. CDR3 in DNA: TGTGCCAGCATCCGCCTAGCGGGCTCCTACGAGCAGTACTTC.

This sequence joins TRBV7-2 and TRBJ2-1; tentative D call: TRBD2 (6 bases). Per the germline V gene, CDR1 is SGHTA and CDR2 is FQGNSA. V was shortened by 0 bases and J by 2 bases, with 11 bases between the two germline ends. The CDR3 covers 16 residues. CDR3 residues: CASSLALGGAYNEQFF. In DNA form, the CDR3 reads TGTGCCAGCAGCTTAGCGCTGGGCGGGGCCTACAATGAGCAGTTCTTC.

This clone has only a few counts. This chain joins TRBV30 and TRBJ2-7; tentatively, D is TRBD2 (6 bases). The CDR3 contains 13 residues. The V gene lost 2 bases and the J gene lost 3 bases, with 11 bases spanning the gap. Per the germline V gene, CDR1 is GTSNPN and CDR2 is SVGIG (reference sequence). The CDR3 reads CAWSLGLNYEQYF. The CDR3 bases are TGTGCCTGGAGTTTGGGACTGAACTACGAGCAGTACTTC. Drawing the rest from reference TRBV30 and TRBJ2-7, the complete variable domain is SQTIHQWPATLVQPVGSPLSLECTVEGTSNPNLYWYRQAAGRGLQLLFYSVGIGQISSEVPQNLSASRPQDRQFILSSKKLLLSDSGFYLCAWSLGLNYEQYFGPGTRLTVT.

There are a few counts of this clone. The chain couples TRBV7-9 to TRBJ2-3, with 8 bases identical to TRBD2. J lost 6 bases, V lost 4 bases, and 15 bases had no gene match. The CDR3 runs 17 residues. The germline gives CDR1 SEHNR, CDR2 FQNEAQ (reference sequence). The DNA for the CDR3 is TGTGCCAGCAGCTCTCAACTCAGCGGGAGCGGTGGGGATACGCAGTATTTT. Protein sequence: CASSSQLSGSGGDTQYF.

J is TRBJ2-7 and V is TRBV14, with 10 positions matching TRBD1. This CDR3 is 17 amino acids long. Germline CDR1 SGHDN, CDR2 FVKESK. The V gene end was trimmed by 6 bases and the J gene end by 0 bases; junction bases not matched to a gene: 11. This CDR3 is CASSRTGGTTSSYEQYF. CDR3 coding DNA: TGTGCCAGCAGTCGGACAGGGGGGACTACGAGCTCCTACGAGCAGTACTTC.

The CDR3 DNA reads as TGTGCCAGCAGCCCGGGACTAGCGGAAACCGGGGAGCTGTTTTTT. Encoded protein: CASSPGLAETGELFF. V usage is TRBV7-2 and J usage is TRBJ2-2; TRBD2 aligns across 11 bases. The junction had 4 bases not matched to a gene; V was cut back by 5 bases and J by 5 bases. Germline CDR1 and CDR2: SGHTA and FQGNSA. The length of the CDR3 is 15 residues.

About this clone itself: The germline gene is not matched at one end of the junction; a read error may be the cause. The V and J genes are TRBV7-9 and TRBJ1-4; 7 positions match TRBD1. Germline lookup yields CDR1 SEHNR and CDR2 FQNEAQ (reference sequence). The CDR3 length is 15 residues. In DNA form, the CDR3 reads TGTTCCAGCACCTTAACGACAGGGACGAATGAAAAACTGTTTTTT. This gives the protein CSSTLTTGTNEKLFF.

This chain uses TRBV18 with TRBJ2-2, with 7 bases matching TRBD2. V gave up 1 base and J gave up 7 bases; unmatched junction bases: 12. Germline V gene data show CDR1 as KGHSH and CDR2 as LQKENI. This CDR3 contains 17 residues. The CDR3 DNA follows: TGTGCCAGCTCACCACTTCAAGCCACGGGAGGACTCGGGGAGCTGTTTTTT. Residues: CASSPLQATGGLGELFF. Full variable domain (remainder filled in from reference TRBV18 and TRBJ2-2): NAGVMQNPRHLVRRRGQEARLRCSPMKGHSHVYWYRQLPEEGLKFMVYLQKENIIDESGMPKERFSAEFPKEGPSILRIQQVVRGDSAAYFCASSPLQATGGLGELFFGEGSRLTVL.

This clone was recorded only once. This chain links TRBV11-3 with TRBJ2-2; 7 positions agree with TRBD2. V gave up 5 bases and J gave up 4 bases; unmatched junction bases: 7. Germline V lookup: CDR1 SGHNT, CDR2 YENEEA. The CDR3 covers 15 residues. DNA of the CDR3: TGTGCCAGCAGCAGAGGATTAGCGGGCACCGGGGAGCTGTTTTTT. Translated: CASSRGLAGTGELFF.

The chain has TRBV30 and TRBJ1-4, with D possibly TRBD1 on 6 matching bases. The germline V gene has CDR1 GTSNPN and CDR2 SVGIG (reference sequence). Trimming removed 3 bases from V and 4 bases from J, with 15 bases in between. This CDR3 spans 15 amino acids. In nucleotides, the CDR3 is TGTGCCTGGAGGGGGGGGCTCGGAGGTAATGAAAAACTGTTTTTT. Translation: CAWRGGLGGNEKLFF.

This chain uses TRBV5-8 with TRBJ2-7, with D perhaps TRBD1 (6 bases). The germline V and J ends were trimmed by 6 bases and 2 bases, with 9 bases remaining between them. This CDR3 spans 12 amino acids. Germline lookup yields CDR1 SGHTS and CDR2 YDEGEE. The CDR3 coding sequence is TGTGCCAGCACTGACAGGACCTACGAGCAGTACTTC. Residues: CASTDRTYEQYF. The full variable domain, in which reference TRBV5-8 and TRBJ2-7 provide the parts outside the CDR3, is EAGVTQSPTHLIKTRGQQATLRCSPISGHTSVYWYQQALGLGLQFLLWYDEGEERNRGNFPPRFSGRQFPNYSSELNVNALELEDSALYLCASTDRTYEQYFGPGTRLTVT.